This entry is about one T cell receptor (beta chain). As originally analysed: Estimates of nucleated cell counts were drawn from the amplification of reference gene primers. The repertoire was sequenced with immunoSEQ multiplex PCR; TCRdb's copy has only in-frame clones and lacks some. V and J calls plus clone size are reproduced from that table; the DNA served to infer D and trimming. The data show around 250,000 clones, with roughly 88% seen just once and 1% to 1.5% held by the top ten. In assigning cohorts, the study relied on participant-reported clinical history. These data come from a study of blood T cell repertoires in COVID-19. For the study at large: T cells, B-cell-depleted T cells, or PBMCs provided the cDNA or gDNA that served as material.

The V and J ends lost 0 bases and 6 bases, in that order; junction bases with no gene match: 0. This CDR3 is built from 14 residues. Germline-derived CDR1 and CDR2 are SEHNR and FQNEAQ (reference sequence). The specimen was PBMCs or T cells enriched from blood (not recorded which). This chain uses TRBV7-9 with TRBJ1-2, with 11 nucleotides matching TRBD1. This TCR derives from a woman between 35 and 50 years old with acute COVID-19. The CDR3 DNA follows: TGTGCCAGCAGCTTAGCGGGACAGGGGGATGGCTACACCTTC. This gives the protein CASSLAGQGDGYTF.